A selection of T cell receptor beta chains follows, all from one sample in a study of T-cell memory formation after mild COVID-19. Using its own MiXCR run on the 5' RACE reads, TCRdb lists one record per CDR3 protein. The profile covers 470,000 or so distinct CDR3 sequences, with around a quarter appearing a single time and under 15% taken by the ten largest. Material: PBMCs or a T cell subset sorted from them (not recorded which). These receptors all stem from an adult woman who had mild COVID-19 (a few samples of this study predate the infection). Cell type and time point are not known. The CDR3 runs from the conserved cysteine through the conserved F or W. D genes are given only for firm matches. Part of the rows lack a size; the others show once, few, many or a class for expanded clones.

CDR3	DNA	size	V	J	D	length
CARSLGVGEAFF	TGTGCCAGAAGCCTGGGGGTGGGCGAAGCTTTCTTT	once	TRBV7-9	TRBJ1-1	.	12
CAAGTSEYEQYF	TGTGCCGCCGGGACTAGCGAGTACGAGCAGTACTTC	.	TRBV6-1	TRBJ2-7	TRBD2	12
CASSPKQGLGNTEAFF	TGTGCCAGCTCACCCAAACAGGGGTTAGGGAACACTGAAGCTTTCTTT	.	TRBV18	TRBJ1-1	TRBD1	16
CATSDWAGYEQYF	TGTGCCACCAGTGATTGGGCAGGCTACGAGCAGTACTTC	.	TRBV24-1	TRBJ2-7	.	13
CASSYPSGGARTDTQYF	TGTGCCAGCAGCTACCCCTCCGGGGGGGCTCGGACAGATACGCAGTATTTT	few	TRBV7-9	TRBJ2-3	TRBD2	17
CSARGGGNEKLFF	TGCAGTGCTAGAGGCGGCGGCAATGAAAAACTGTTTTTT	.	TRBV20-1	TRBJ1-4	.	13
CASRRQGAGGSYGYTF	TGTGCCAGCAGACGACAGGGGGCGGGAGGGAGCTATGGCTACACCTTC	few	TRBV6-5	TRBJ1-2	TRBD1	16
CASRPGTGSTEAFF	TGTGCCAGCAGGCCCGGGACAGGGAGCACTGAAGCTTTCTTT	many	TRBV14	TRBJ1-1	TRBD1	14
CASSATEPPYEQYF	TGTGCCAGCAGTGCGACAGAACCGCCCTACGAGCAGTACTTC	few	TRBV27	TRBJ2-7	.	14
CSYAAPLRQGHYGYTF	TGCAGTTACGCGGCCCCCCTCCGACAGGGACACTATGGCTACACCTTC	.	TRBV20-1	TRBJ1-2	TRBD1	16
CSARAGGGQPQHF	TGCAGTGCTAGAGCAGGGGGCGGTCAGCCCCAGCATTTT	.	TRBV20-1	TRBJ1-5	TRBD1	13
CASSKGTGATGELFF	TGTGCCAGTAGTAAAGGGACAGGGGCCACCGGGGAGCTGTTTTTT	.	TRBV19	TRBJ2-2	TRBD1	15
CSSLDSPRGEQYF	TGCAGCTCGTTGGACAGCCCCCGTGGAGAGCAGTACTTC	few	TRBV29-1	TRBJ2-7	.	13
CATSRLPGQGLLTGELFF	TGTGCCACCAGCAGGCTACCGGGACAGGGGCTCCTGACCGGGGAGCTGTTTTTT	few	TRBV15	TRBJ2-2	TRBD1	18
CASSPTPILAGSDNEQFF	TGTGCCAGCAGCCCAACCCCTATACTAGCGGGATCTGACAATGAGCAGTTCTTC	.	TRBV7-6	TRBJ2-1	TRBD2	18
CASSVAEGARYGYTF	TGTGCCAGCAGCGTAGCCGAGGGGGCTAGATATGGCTACACCTTC	.	TRBV9	TRBJ1-2	TRBD1	15
CATSKGGSVYNEQFF	TGTGCCACCTCAAAAGGAGGTAGCGTCTACAATGAGCAGTTCTTC	.	TRBV24-1	TRBJ2-1	.	15
CASRWGLGRYEQYF	TGCGCCAGCAGGTGGGGGTTAGGGCGCTACGAGCAGTACTTC	.	TRBV5-1	TRBJ2-7	.	14
CASSPKVGGSGELFF	TGTGCCAGCTCCCCTAAGGTTGGCGGTTCCGGGGAGCTGTTTTTT	few	TRBV18	TRBJ2-2	.	15
CASSLVSRGKEAF	TGTGCCAGCAGCTTAGTCAGCAGGGGCAAGGAGGCCTTT	.	TRBV7-9	TRBJ1-1	.	13
CASSQEGNIQYF	TGTGCCAGCAGCCAAGAGGGAAACATTCAGTACTTC	few	TRBV3-1	TRBJ2-4	.	12
CASIEDVSYEQYF	TGTGCCAGCATTGAGGACGTTTCCTACGAGCAGTACTTC	few	TRBV2	TRBJ2-7	.	13
CATKGAGNTEAFF	TGTGCCACAAAAGGGGCAGGGAACACTGAAGCTTTCTTT	few	TRBV24-1	TRBJ1-1	.	13
CASSDSAGSYNEQFF	TGTGCCAGCAGTGACTCGGCGGGTTCCTACAATGAGCAGTTCTTC	.	TRBV6-4	TRBJ2-1	.	15
CASSQTSGGSSHTDTQYF	TGTGCCAGCAGTCAAACTAGCGGGGGATCCTCCCACACAGATACGCAGTATTTT	.	TRBV7-3	TRBJ2-3	TRBD2	18
CASSVGGVQETQYF	TGTGCCAGCAGCGTAGGGGGGGTCCAAGAGACCCAGTACTTC	.	TRBV7-2	TRBJ2-5	.	14
CATSSTSTATDTQYF	TGTGCCACCAGTTCCACCAGCACGGCCACAGATACGCAGTATTTT	few	TRBV24-1	TRBJ2-3	.	15
CSVEQGAGEKLFF	TGCAGCGTAGAACAGGGGGCAGGTGAAAAACTGTTTTTT	.	TRBV29-1	TRBJ1-4	TRBD1	13
CSASRTEEQYF	TGCAGTGCTAGTAGGACAGAGGAGCAGTACTTC	.	TRBV20-1	TRBJ2-7	.	11
CASSLAGPSAIQYF	TGTGCCAGCAGCTTAGCGGGACCTTCAGCCATTCAGTACTTC	.	TRBV7-9	TRBJ2-4	.	14
CASSPSGQANYGYTF	TGTGCCAGCAGCCCATCGGGACAGGCTAACTATGGCTACACCTTC	few	TRBV7-2	TRBJ1-2	TRBD1	15
CASSVAGHSYEQYF	TGTGCCAGCAGCGTAGCAGGCCACTCCTACGAGCAGTACTTC	few	TRBV9	TRBJ2-7	.	14
CASSWGQENTEAFF	TGCGCCAGCAGTTGGGGACAGGAGAACACTGAAGCTTTCTTT	few	TRBV5-1	TRBJ1-1	TRBD1	14
CASSRGGGPGANVLTF	TGTGCCAGCAGCCGAGGAGGGGGCCCTGGGGCCAACGTCCTGACTTTC	.	TRBV6-5	TRBJ2-6	.	16
CASSPGGGSSYEQYF	TGTGCCAGCTCACCGGGCGGCGGTAGCTCCTACGAGCAGTACTTC	.	TRBV18	TRBJ2-7	.	15
CASSKAGGLSYEQYF	TGTGCCAGCAGCAAAGCGGGGGGGCTGTCCTACGAGCAGTACTTC	.	TRBV6-5	TRBJ2-7	TRBD2	15
CASSPGTGSFSYNEQFF	TGTGCCAGCAGCCCGGGGACAGGGTCTTTCTCCTACAATGAGCAGTTCTTC	.	TRBV11-2	TRBJ2-1	TRBD1	17
CASSQAGGRTDTQYF	TGTGCCAGCAGCCAGGCCGGGGGCCGCACAGATACGCAGTATTTT	.	TRBV5-6	TRBJ2-3	.	15
CASRGGQGYEQYF	TGTGCCAGCAGGGGGGGACAGGGCTACGAGCAGTACTTC	.	TRBV2	TRBJ2-7	TRBD1	13
CASSLEQSVVGVGNTEAFF	TGCGCCAGCAGCTTAGAGCAGTCGGTCGTGGGGGTCGGGAACACTGAAGCTTTCTTT	.	TRBV5-1	TRBJ1-1	.	19
CSTMTSGSTDTQYF	TGCAGCACAATGACTAGCGGGAGCACAGATACGCAGTATTTT	few	TRBV29-1	TRBJ2-3	TRBD2	14
CASSKAPVVGSYEQYF	TGTGCCAGCAGCAAGGCCCCCGTGGTGGGGTCCTACGAGCAGTACTTC	.	TRBV11-2	TRBJ2-7	.	16
CSASTSGGNNEQFF	TGCAGCGCCTCAACTAGCGGGGGGAACAATGAGCAGTTCTTC	few	TRBV29-1	TRBJ2-1	TRBD2	14
CASSRLAGGSMYTQYF	TGTGCCAGCAGCCGACTAGCGGGAGGGTCGATGTATACGCAGTATTTT	few	TRBV7-3	TRBJ2-3	TRBD2	16
CASSSRRDVAGEQFKELFF	TGCGCCAGCAGCTCCCGAAGAGATGTGGCGGGTGAGCAATTTAAGGAGCTGTTTTTT	.	TRBV5-1	TRBJ2-2	.	19
CASSTRVKLETQYF	TGTGCCAGCAGCACCAGGGTAAAACTTGAGACCCAGTACTTC	.	TRBV21-1	TRBJ2-5	.	14
CSASSGGSYEQYF	TGCAGTGCTAGCTCTGGCGGATCCTACGAGCAGTACTTC	.	TRBV20-1	TRBJ2-7	.	13
CSARPARAGVTYEQYF	TGCAGTGCTAGGCCCGCCCGAGCGGGAGTGACCTACGAGCAGTACTTC	.	TRBV20-1	TRBJ2-7	TRBD2	16
CSAREPLADTGELFF	TGCAGTGCTAGAGAACCCCTAGCGGATACCGGGGAGCTGTTTTTT	few	TRBV20-1	TRBJ2-2	TRBD2	15
CSARGVAGRGTQYF	TGCAGTGCTCGGGGGGTAGCGGGTCGCGGGACCCAGTACTTC	.	TRBV20-1	TRBJ2-5	TRBD2	14
CAISGPRGPTDTQYF	TGTGCCATCAGTGGGCCCAGGGGGCCCACAGATACGCAGTATTTT	few	TRBV10-3	TRBJ2-3	TRBD1	15
CASSPDSREYNSPLHF	TGTGCCAGCAGCCCTGACAGCAGGGAGTATAATTCACCCCTCCACTTT	few	TRBV7-9	TRBJ1-6	.	16